This TCR beta chain was captured in a study of blood T cells in healthy people across ages. The authors ran a second PCR of roughly 6 to 12 cycles using a sample-barcoded 5' primer and a J-beta primer mix. Via MiXCR, TCRdb re-called the 5' RACE reads, giving one row per CDR3 protein. The sample yields 1,500,000 or so distinct CDR3 sequences, almost 60% seen once. Germline CDR1 and CDR2: SGHVS and FNYEAQ. This CDR3 is 13 amino acids long. With regard to this clonotype: The junction differs from germline at one of its ends, possibly a read error.

This receptor was obtained from a man between 18 and 29 years old in good health. Material: blood. The genes are TRBV7-6 and TRBJ2-1; D is uncertain. CDR3 DNA sequence: TGCGCCAGCAGCGTCGACGATAACAATGAGCAGTTCTTC. It translates to CASSVDDNNEQFF.